The next 10 T cell receptor beta chains were all read from a single sample in a study of OX40 agonist ivuxolimab in advanced cancers. Data came from immunoSEQ multiplex PCR; TCRdb stores just in-frame clones and leaves some out. The table shows about 38,000 clones, with about nine tenths occurring only once. The material was CD4+ or CD8+ T cells sorted from blood, obtained in a trial of the OX40 agonist ivuxolimab. Receptor source: an adult with an advanced solid tumor such as melanoma, head and neck, liver or kidney cancer.

V is TRBV11-2 and J is TRBJ1-1; no definite D call. The CDR3 loop spans 15 amino acids. CDR1 is SGHAT and CDR2 is FQNNGV in the germline V gene. Deletions cut 5 bases from V and 0 bases from J, with 13 bases between. The CDR3 DNA sequence: TGTGCCAGCAGCGAAGGAGCCTCAATGAACACTGAAGCTTTCTTT. Residues: CASSEGASMNTEAFF.

This clone was detected only once. The DNA of the CDR3 is TGTGCCAGCATGGGGGGAGGCAATCAGCCCCAGCATTTT. Protein product: CASMGGGNQPQHF. The rearrangement joins TRBV28 to TRBJ1-5, with D possibly being TRBD1 (5 bases). The CDR3 runs 13 residues. Germline loops: CDR1 MDHEN, CDR2 SYDVKM. Trimming pared 7 bases from V and 2 bases from J, leaving 9 bases between.

The chain carries TRBV7-9 and TRBJ2-2; tentative D call: TRBD2 (5 bases). Germline CDR1 SEHNR, CDR2 FQNEAQ (reference sequence). V was shortened by 3 bases and J by 6 bases, with 14 bases between the two germline ends. This CDR3 is 15 amino acids long. The CDR3 DNA sequence: TGTGCCAGCAGCTTCCCTACGGGGATCGCCGGGGAGCTGTTTTTT. The encoded protein is CASSFPTGIAGELFF.

The chain links TRBV28 to TRBJ2-7; D gene ambiguous. Germline V gives CDR1 MDHEN, CDR2 SYDVKM. V was cut by 2 bases and J by 2 bases, with 10 bases left in between. This CDR3 is built from 14 residues. The CDR3 reads CASSLGRATYEQYF. For the CDR3, the DNA is TGTGCCAGCAGTTTAGGACGAGCAACCTACGAGCAGTACTTC.

This chain uses TRBV6-5 with TRBJ1-1; D call uncertain. CDR3 size: 16 residues. Trimming took 0 bases from V and 2 from J, leaving 13 bases between them. Per germline, CDR1 MNHEY and CDR2 SVGAGI. The CDR3 coding sequence is TGTGCCAGCAGTTACTCGAGAACCCCAGGAAACACTGAAGCTTTCTTT. Residues: CASSYSRTPGNTEAFF.

The chain recombines TRBV6-5 with TRBJ2-4, with 14 bases aligning to TRBD2. CDR1 is MNHEY and CDR2 is SVGAGI in the germline V gene. Losses at the gene ends were 4 bases for V and 7 bases for J; bases not matched to a gene: 6. There are 16 residues in the CDR3. The DNA for the CDR3 is TGTGCCAGCAGTTTTTCGACTAGCGGGAGGGTGAACATTCAGTACTTC. Its translation is CASSFSTSGRVNIQYF.

The chain uses TRBV4-1 and TRBJ1-1; 7 bases align to TRBD1. There are 16 residues in the CDR3. Germline-derived CDR1 and CDR2 are MGHRA and YSYEKL. V was clipped by 4 bases and J by 4 bases; unmatched bases: 12. The CDR3 protein is CASSPVVSSGGTEAFF. The CDR3 DNA sequence: TGCGCCAGCAGCCCCGTGGTATCTTCAGGGGGCACTGAAGCTTTCTTT.

The V call is TRBV19, the J call TRBJ2-1; 7 bases agree with TRBD2. Trimming removed 3 bases from V and 5 bases from J; junction bases left unmatched: 7. Germline V CDR1 and CDR2: LNHDA, SQIVND (reference sequence). The CDR3 has 15 amino acids. The CDR3 sequence: CASSIRRELDNEQFF. The DNA of the CDR3 is TGTGCCAGTAGTATCAGGCGGGAGCTCGACAATGAGCAGTTCTTC.

The chain employs TRBV2 and TRBJ1-1; 7 bases fit TRBD1. CDR1 and CDR2 from the germline V gene are SNHLY and FYNNEI. The CDR3 covers 13 residues. Trimming at V came to 11 bases and at J to 1 base, leaving 7 bases not matched to a gene. The CDR3 DNA is TGTGCCGTGACAGGGATAGGGAACACTGAAGCTTTCTTT. It encodes CAVTGIGNTEAFF.

This chain joins TRBV27 and TRBJ1-2; D remains unclear. This CDR3 is built from 15 residues. V gave up 2 bases and J gave up 0 bases, with 10 bases separating them. The germline V gene encodes CDR1 MNHEY and CDR2 SMNVEV (reference sequence). CDR3 sequence (DNA): TGTGCCAGCAGTTTAAACAGTTCACCTAACTATGGCTACACCTTC. Translation gives CASSLNSSPNYGYTF.